A single sample gave rise to the 21 T cell receptor beta chains below, sequenced in a study of blood T cell repertoires in COVID-19 (dated by TCRdb to between 2020 and 2021). Library creation used the immunoSEQ multiplex PCR assay. TCRdb re-hosts the immuneACCESS table, in-frame sequences only. Its copies lack some clones; in the studies checked, an unresolved V gene accounts for under half of them, and the cause for the rest is not known. In this sample the table shows around 250,000 clones, around 86% of which occur a single time. The biggest ten clones account for around 7.3% of the sample. Sequencing used peripheral blood. The receptors shown here come from a woman aged 70 to 79 with active or convalescent COVID-19.

The J gene is TRBJ1-4, the V gene TRBV7-9; D remains ambiguous. CDR1 is SEHNR, CDR2 FQNEAQ, per germline (reference sequence). V was clipped by 3 bases and J by 8 bases, with 13 bases between them. The CDR3 spans 14 residues. CDR3: CASSLREGNEKLFF. The CDR3 region has the DNA TGTGCCAGCAGCTTGAGGGAGGGCAACGAAAAACTGTTTTTT.

The chain joins TRBV12-3 or TRBV12-4 to TRBJ1-3, with 7 bases that match TRBD1. This CDR3 spans 13 amino acids. V shed 6 bases and J 8 bases; nucleotides not matched to a gene: 7. CDR3 amino acids: CASSSRQGDTIYF. The CDR3 region has the DNA TGTGCCAGCAGCTCTAGACAGGGAGACACCATATATTTT.

The chain links TRBV7-8 to TRBJ1-1; D is uncertain. CDR1 SGHVS and CDR2 FQNEAQ come from the germline V gene. The V end was cut by 2 bases, the J end by 2 bases, with 6 bases between. The CDR3 spans 13 residues. Written as DNA, the CDR3 is TGTGCCAGCAGCTTATATGTAAACACTGAAGCTTTCTTT. Its translation: CASSLYVNTEAFF.

V is TRBV18 and J is TRBJ1-4; the D gene is possibly TRBD1 (5 bases). Trimming took 3 bases from V and 10 from J, leaving 15 bases between them. The CDR3 is 14 residues long. CDR1 is KGHSH and CDR2 is LQKENI in the germline V gene. CDR3 nucleotides: TGTGCCAGCTCACCCCCCTCGGGGGGGGGAAAACTGTTTTTT. The encoded protein is CASSPPSGGGKLFF.

This clone was counted a few times. This sequence joins TRBV6-6 and TRBJ2-5; D is possibly TRBD2 (5 bases). The CDR3 totals 11 residues. Germline V gene lookup returns CDR1 MNHNY and CDR2 SVGAGI (reference sequence). Trimming removed 11 bases at V and 4 bases at J, with 11 bases between. The DNA for the CDR3 is TGTGCCGTACAGAGGGCAGAGACCCAGTACTTC. As protein: CAVQRAETQYF.

This chain uses TRBV7-2 with TRBJ1-6; the D is unclear. The CDR3 totals 14 residues. Trimming pared 1 base from V and 10 bases from J, leaving 11 bases between. Per germline, CDR1 SGHTA and CDR2 FQGNSA. Here the CDR3 reads CASSLVKGGSPLHF. The CDR3, as DNA: TGTGCCAGCAGCTTAGTCAAGGGAGGCTCACCCCTCCACTTT.

The CDR3 protein is CASSPGRSGNTIYF. DNA of the CDR3: TGTGCCAGCAGTCCAGGCCGCTCTGGAAACACCATATATTTT. The rearrangement joins TRBV6-5 to TRBJ1-3, with D hard to call. V was shortened by 5 bases and J by 0 bases, with 8 bases between the two germline ends. The germline V gene encodes CDR1 MNHEY and CDR2 SVGAGI. The CDR3 is 14 amino acids.

The genes are TRBV5-1 and TRBJ1-6; a possible D gene is TRBD1 (6 bases). The V end was cut by 2 bases, the J end by 15 bases, with 12 bases between. CDR1 and CDR2 from the germline V gene are SGHRS and YFSETQ. The CDR3 runs to 12 residues. The chain's CDR3 is CASSLKGDDLHF. Here the CDR3 DNA reads TGCGCCAGCAGCTTAAAGGGGGATGACCTCCACTTT.

Note on this clone: Other DNA sequences within the sample encode an identical CDR3. V gene TRBV7-9 combines with J gene TRBJ1-2; 8 bases match TRBD1. The CDR3 covers 14 residues. Trimming at V came to 6 bases and at J to 3 bases, leaving 6 bases not matched to a gene. Germline V gene data show CDR1 as SEHNR and CDR2 as FQNEAQ (reference sequence). CDR3 coding DNA: TGTGCCAGCAGTCCCTTGGACAGGGACTATGGCTACACCTTC. Translated, it gives CASSPLDRDYGYTF.

The chain recombines TRBV5-1 with TRBJ1-2; TRBD1 matches at 10 bases. The CDR3 consists of 16 residues. Trimming at V came to 4 bases and at J to 1 base, leaving 7 bases not matched to a gene. From germline, CDR1 is SGHRS and CDR2 YFSETQ. The CDR3 sequence is CASSVSTGGSNYGYTF. CDR3 nucleotide sequence: TGCGCCAGCAGCGTCTCGACAGGGGGCAGTAACTATGGCTACACCTTC.

The V call is TRBV11-3, the J call TRBJ1-3, with unresolved D. This CDR3 has 16 residues. Between the trimmed V and J ends, which lost 2 bases and 0 bases, there was a span of 11 bases. The V gene's germline CDR1 is SGHNT and CDR2 YENEEA. CDR3 region: CASSLNSLSSGNTIYF. The CDR3, as DNA: TGTGCCAGCAGCTTAAACAGCTTGAGCTCTGGAAACACCATATATTTT.

This chain connects TRBV5-1 to TRBJ2-4; the D gene is possibly TRBD1 (5 bases). Trimming removed 1 base from V and 1 base from J, with 9 bases in between. CDR1 SGHRS and CDR2 YFSETQ come from the germline V gene. This CDR3 has 15 residues. The DNA of the CDR3 is TGCGCCAGCAGCTTGTACCAGGGCGCCAAAAACATTCAGTACTTC. This codes for CASSLYQGAKNIQYF.

The V gene is TRBV11-2, the J gene TRBJ1-2, with 11 bases matching TRBD1. The ends lost 1 base at V and 3 bases at J; junction bases unmatched: 7. CDR3 length: 17 residues. Germline-derived CDR1 and CDR2 are SGHAT and FQNNGV. This CDR3 reads CASSLAGQGANYYGYTF. CDR3 DNA: TGTGCCAGCAGCTTAGCTGGACAGGGGGCAAACTACTATGGCTACACCTTC.

The CDR3 protein is CASSPGQGVQTQYF. The CDR3 DNA reads TGTGCCAGCTCACCGGGACAGGGGGTCCAGACCCAGTACTTC. The chain is built from TRBV18 and TRBJ2-5, with 11 bases lining up with TRBD1. This CDR3 contains 14 residues. The V segment lost 3 bases and the J segment 6 bases; nucleotides outside the gene matches: 3. Germline assignment: CDR1 KGHSH and CDR2 LQKENI. Using reference TRBV18 and TRBJ2-5 for the parts outside the CDR3, the full variable domain is NAGVMQNPRHLVRRRGQEARLRCSPMKGHSHVYWYRQLPEEGLKFMVYLQKENIIDESGMPKERFSAEFPKEGPSILRIQQVVRGDSAAYFCASSPGQGVQTQYFGPGTRLLVL.

The chain carries TRBV7-9 and TRBJ2-7, with TRBD1 matching 7 bases. Germline values: CDR1 SEHNR, CDR2 FQNEAQ (reference sequence). This CDR3 spans 14 amino acids. V lost 3 bases, J lost 2 bases, and 4 bases stayed unmatched. This chain's CDR3 is CASSFTGAAYEQYF. CDR3 bases: TGTGCCAGCAGCTTTACAGGGGCCGCCTACGAGCAGTACTTC.

V and J are TRBV7-2 and TRBJ2-7; 8 nucleotides line up with TRBD2. Trimming took 0 bases from V and 1 from J; bases not matched to a gene: 5. The CDR3 extends over 16 amino acids. CDR1 and CDR2 from the germline V gene are SGHTA and FQGNSA. CDR3 sequence reads: CASSLAAGGPSYEQYF. The CDR3 coding sequence is TGTGCCAGCAGCTTAGCGGCGGGGGGCCCTTCCTACGAGCAGTACTTC.

The gene calls are TRBV19 and TRBJ1-1; maybe TRBD1 (6 bases). V was trimmed by 5 bases and J by 1 base, leaving 11 bases between them. Germline V gene data show CDR1 as LNHDA and CDR2 as SQIVND (reference sequence). The CDR3 covers 14 residues. The DNA for the CDR3 is TGTGCCAGTAGTCGCAGGGGCAGGAACACTGAAGCTTTCTTT. It translates to CASSRRGRNTEAFF. The whole variable domain, filled in from reference TRBV19 and TRBJ1-1, reads DGGITQSPKYLFRKEGQNVTLSCEQNLNHDAMYWYRQDPGQGLRLIYYSQIVNDFQKGDIAEGYSVSREKKESFPLTVTSAQKNPTAFYLCASSRRGRNTEAFFGQGTRLTVV.

About this clone itself: Other DNA sequences of this sample code for an identical CDR3. The chain carries TRBV6-5 and TRBJ1-1; D uncertain. Germline V gene data show CDR1 as MNHEY and CDR2 as SVGAGI. V gave up 7 bases and J gave up 1 base, with 7 bases separating them. The CDR3 is 12 amino acids. The CDR3 nucleotides are TGTGCCAGCACACGGGGGAACACTGAAGCTTTCTTT. Translated, it gives CASTRGNTEAFF.

The chain carries TRBV10-3 and TRBJ2-2; the match to TRBD1 covers 9 bases. Germline V gene data show CDR1 as ENHRY and CDR2 as SYGVKD. CDR3 length: 16 residues. Trimming cost V 11 bases and J 4 bases; bases outside gene matches: 14. CDR3 DNA sequence: TGTGCCGTCCGAGCCCCGGGACAGGGCATCACCGGGGAGCTGTTTTTT. It specifies CAVRAPGQGITGELFF.

This chain connects TRBV28 to TRBJ2-5; D not certain. Germline V gene data show CDR1 as MDHEN and CDR2 as SYDVKM. V was clipped by 2 bases and J by 2 bases, with 6 bases between them. This CDR3 is 13 amino acids long. CDR3 loop: CASSLQKQETQYF. In nucleotides, the CDR3 is TGTGCCAGCAGTTTACAGAAACAAGAGACCCAGTACTTC. Based on the CDR3 plus reference TRBV28 and TRBJ2-5, the full variable domain is DVKVTQSSRYLVKRTGEKVFLECVQDMDHENMFWYRQDPGLGLRLIYFSYDVKMKEKGDIPEGYSVSREKKERFSLILESASTNQTSMYLCASSLQKQETQYFGPGTRLLVL.

The chain employs TRBV6-2 or TRBV6-3 and TRBJ2-1, with a possible D match to TRBD1 (5 bases). With 4 bases removed from V and 2 bases from J, the gap between germline ends came to 12 bases. The length of the CDR3 is 15 residues. Germline values: CDR1 MNHEY, CDR2 SVGEGT. The CDR3: CASSSGNWPYNEQFF. The CDR3, as DNA: TGTGCCAGCAGTTCAGGGAATTGGCCCTACAATGAGCAGTTCTTC.